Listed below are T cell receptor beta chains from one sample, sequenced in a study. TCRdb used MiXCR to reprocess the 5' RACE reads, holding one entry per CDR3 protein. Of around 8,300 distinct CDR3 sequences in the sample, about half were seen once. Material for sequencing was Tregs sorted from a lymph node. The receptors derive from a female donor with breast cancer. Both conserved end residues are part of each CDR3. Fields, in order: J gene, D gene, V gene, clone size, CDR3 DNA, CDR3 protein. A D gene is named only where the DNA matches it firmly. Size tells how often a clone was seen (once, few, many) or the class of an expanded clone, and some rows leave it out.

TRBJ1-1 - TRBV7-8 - TGTGCCAGCAGCCCAGGGCGCCTAGTTGAAGCTTTCTTT CASSPGRLVEAFF
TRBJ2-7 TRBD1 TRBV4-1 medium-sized TGCGCCAGCAGCTCCTCCGGGACAGGTACCTACGAGCAGTACTTC CASSSSGTGTYEQYF
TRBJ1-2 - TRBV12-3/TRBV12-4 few TGTGCCAGCAGTTTCGGTCGGTTCCCGCTTTCAGGCTACACCTTC CASSFGRFPLSGYTF
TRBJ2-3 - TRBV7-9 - TGTGCCAGCAGCTTCGGGGGGCGGTCCCGGTATTTT CASSFGGRSRYF
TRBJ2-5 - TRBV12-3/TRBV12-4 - TGTGCCAGCAGCCGCCCTTTGGAGGAGACCCAGTACTTC CASSRPLEETQYF
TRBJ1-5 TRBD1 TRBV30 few TGTGCCTGGAGTTCCGGGACAGGGGATCAGCCCCAGCATTTT CAWSSGTGDQPQHF
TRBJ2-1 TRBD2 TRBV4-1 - TGCGCCACCACTCTACTAGCGGGGCCTACGGGTGAGCAGTTCTTC CATTLLAGPTGEQFF
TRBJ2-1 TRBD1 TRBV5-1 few TGCGCCAGCAGCCCCTTAGGGACAGGGAACAATGAGCAGTTCTTC CASSPLGTGNNEQFF
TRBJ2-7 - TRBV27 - TGTGCCAGCAGTTTATCAGGAGGGGGCGCTTGGGCGTACGAGCAGTACTTC CASSLSGGGAWAYEQYF
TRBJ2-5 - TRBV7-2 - TGTGCCAGCAGCTTTTTGGAGGATAAAGAGACCCAGTACTTC CASSFLEDKETQYF
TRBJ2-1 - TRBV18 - TGTGCCGGCTCACCATCACAGGGAGGGGAGCAGTTCTTC CAGSPSQGGEQFF
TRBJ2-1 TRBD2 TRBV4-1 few TGCGCCAGCAGCCAAGATCCTAGCGGGAGAGGGAATGAGCAGTTCTTC CASSQDPSGRGNEQFF
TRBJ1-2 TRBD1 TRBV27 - TGTGCCAGCAGTTTCGGGACAGGCTATGGCTACACCTTC CASSFGTGYGYTF
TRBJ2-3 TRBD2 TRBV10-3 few TGTGCCATCTCGGCGGGAGTCAGAGATACGCAGTATTTT CAISAGVRDTQYF
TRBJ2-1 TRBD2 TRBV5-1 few TGCGCCAGCAGCGCGGGTGGGGTAGCGGGAGAATCCTACAATGAGCAGTTCTTC CASSAGGVAGESYNEQFF
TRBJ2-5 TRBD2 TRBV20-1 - TGCAGTGCTGGGGAGGGCCGAGAGACCCAGTACTTC CSAGEGRETQYF
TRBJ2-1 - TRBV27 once TGTGCCAGCAGTTTACAGCCGAGCTCCTACAATGAGCAGTTCTTC CASSLQPSSYNEQFF
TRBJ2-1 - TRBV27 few TGTGCCAGCAGTTTTCAGGGAGGCTCCTACAATGAGCAGTTCTTC CASSFQGGSYNEQFF
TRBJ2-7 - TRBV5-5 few TGTGCCAGCAGCTTGGTAAGGGCGGGGTCCTACGAGCAGTACTTC CASSLVRAGSYEQYF
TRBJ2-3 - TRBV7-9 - TGTGCCAGCAGCTTTAGTATAGCGGCGGCAGATACGCAGTATTTT CASSFSIAAADTQYF
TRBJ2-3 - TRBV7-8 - TGTGCCAGCAGCTTATTTTCTAGCAGCCTCACAGATACGCAGTATTTT CASSLFSSSLTDTQYF
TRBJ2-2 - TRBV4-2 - TGTGCCAGCAGCCAGACGGGGTGGGAGCTGTTTTTT CASSQTGWELFF
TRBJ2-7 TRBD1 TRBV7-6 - TGTGCCAGCAGGCGGACAGGGTCCCACGAGCAGTACTTC CASRRTGSHEQYF
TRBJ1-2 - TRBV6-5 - TGTGCCAGCAGTTACTCCACGGGGAGCGCGTATGGCTACACCTTC CASSYSTGSAYGYTF
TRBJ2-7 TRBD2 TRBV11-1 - TGTGCCAGCAGCTTAACGGCGGGAGTAGGAGAGCAGTACTTC CASSLTAGVGEQYF
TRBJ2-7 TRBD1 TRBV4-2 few TGTGCCAGCAGCCAAACCGGGACAGACAACTCCTACGAGCAGTACTTC CASSQTGTDNSYEQYF
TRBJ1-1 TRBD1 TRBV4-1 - TGCGCCAGCAGCCCCCCAGGGGGGTACAAGACGAACACTGAAGCTTTCTTT CASSPPGGYKTNTEAFF
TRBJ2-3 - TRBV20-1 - TGCAGTGCGAGCCTTCTAGCGTCGGCAGATACGCAGTATTTT CSASLLASADTQYF
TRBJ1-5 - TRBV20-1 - TGCAGTGCTAGAGATCGGGGGGAGGGGATAAATCAGCCCCAGCATTTT CSARDRGEGINQPQHF
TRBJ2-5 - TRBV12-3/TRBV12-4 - TGTGCCAGCAGTCGGGACTGGGAGAGAGAGACCCAGTACTTC CASSRDWERETQYF
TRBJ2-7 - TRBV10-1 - TGCGCCAGCAGTGAGTCAGGTGATGAGCAGTACTTC CASSESGDEQYF
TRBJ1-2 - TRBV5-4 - TGTGCCAGCAGCTTTGGTTATGGCTACACCTTC CASSFGYGYTF
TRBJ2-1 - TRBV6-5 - TGTGCCAGCAGTTACTCCAGGTCTAATGAGCAGTTCTTC CASSYSRSNEQFF
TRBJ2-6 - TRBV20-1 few TGCAGTGCTAGGGAGGGATCCTCTGGGGCCAACGTCCTGACTTTC CSAREGSSGANVLTF
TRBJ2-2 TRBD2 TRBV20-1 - TGCGGTGCTAGAGATATGGGAGCGGGAGTAAACACCGGGGAGCTGTTTTTT CGARDMGAGVNTGELFF
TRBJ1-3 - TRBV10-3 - TGCGCCAGCAGCGAAGGAGGGGGAAGAAACACCATATATTTT CASSEGGGRNTIYF
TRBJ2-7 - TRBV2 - TGTGCCAGCAGTGATGGGTCCTACGAGCAGTACTTC CASSDGSYEQYF
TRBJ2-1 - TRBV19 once TGTGCCAGTAGTATAGTTCACAATGAGCAGTTCTTC CASSIVHNEQFF
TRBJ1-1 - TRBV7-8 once TGTGCCAGCAGCTTAGCCCCGAACACTGAAGCTTTCTTT CASSLAPNTEAFF
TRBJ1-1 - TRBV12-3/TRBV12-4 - TGTGCCAGCAGTTATGCCGGGGAAAACACTGAAGCTTTCTTT CASSYAGENTEAFF
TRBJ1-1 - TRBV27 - TGTGCCAGCAGTCAATTGACAGGACAGAACACTGAAGCTTTCTTT CASSQLTGQNTEAFF
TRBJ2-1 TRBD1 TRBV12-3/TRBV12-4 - TGTGCCAGCAGTCTCACCACGACAGGGGCTTACAATGAGCAGTTCTTC CASSLTTTGAYNEQFF